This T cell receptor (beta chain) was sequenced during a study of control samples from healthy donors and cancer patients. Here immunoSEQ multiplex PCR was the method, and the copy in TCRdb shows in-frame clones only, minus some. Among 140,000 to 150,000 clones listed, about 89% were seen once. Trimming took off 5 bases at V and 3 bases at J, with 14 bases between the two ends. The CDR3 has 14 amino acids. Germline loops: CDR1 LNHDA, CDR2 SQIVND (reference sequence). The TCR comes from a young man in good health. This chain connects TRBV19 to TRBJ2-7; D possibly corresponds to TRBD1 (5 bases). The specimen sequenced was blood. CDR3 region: CASSFQGGGYEQYF. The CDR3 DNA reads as TGTGCCAGTAGTTTCCAGGGCGGTGGCTACGAGCAGTACTTC. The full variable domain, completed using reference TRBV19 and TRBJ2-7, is DGGITQSPKYLFRKEGQNVTLSCEQNLNHDAMYWYRQDPGQGLRLIYYSQIVNDFQKGDIAEGYSVSREKKESFPLTVTSAQKNPTAFYLCASSFQGGGYEQYFGPGTRLTVT.